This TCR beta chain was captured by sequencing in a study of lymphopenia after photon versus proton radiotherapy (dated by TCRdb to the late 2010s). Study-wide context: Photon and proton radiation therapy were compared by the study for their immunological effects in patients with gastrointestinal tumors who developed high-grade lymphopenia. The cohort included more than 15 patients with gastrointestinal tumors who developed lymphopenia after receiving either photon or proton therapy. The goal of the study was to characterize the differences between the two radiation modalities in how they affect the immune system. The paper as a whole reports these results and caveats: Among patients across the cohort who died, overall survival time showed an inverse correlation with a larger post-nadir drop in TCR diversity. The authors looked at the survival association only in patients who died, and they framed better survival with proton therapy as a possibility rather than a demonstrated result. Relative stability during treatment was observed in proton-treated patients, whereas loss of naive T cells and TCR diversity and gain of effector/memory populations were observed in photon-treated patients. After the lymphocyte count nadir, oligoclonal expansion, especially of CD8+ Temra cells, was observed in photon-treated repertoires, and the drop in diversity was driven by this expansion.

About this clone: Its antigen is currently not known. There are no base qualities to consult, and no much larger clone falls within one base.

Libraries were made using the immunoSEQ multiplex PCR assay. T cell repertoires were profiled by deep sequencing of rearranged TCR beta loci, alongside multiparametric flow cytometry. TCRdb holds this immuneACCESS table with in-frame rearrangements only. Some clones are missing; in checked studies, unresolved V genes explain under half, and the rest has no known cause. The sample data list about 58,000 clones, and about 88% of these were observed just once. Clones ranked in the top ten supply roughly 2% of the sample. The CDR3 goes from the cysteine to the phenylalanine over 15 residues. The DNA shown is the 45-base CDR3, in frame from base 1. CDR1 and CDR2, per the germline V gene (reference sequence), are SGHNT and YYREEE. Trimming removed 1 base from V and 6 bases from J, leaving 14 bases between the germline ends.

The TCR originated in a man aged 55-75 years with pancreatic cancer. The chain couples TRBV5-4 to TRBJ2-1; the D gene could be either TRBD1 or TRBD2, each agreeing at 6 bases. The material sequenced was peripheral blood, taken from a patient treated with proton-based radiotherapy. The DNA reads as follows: TGTGCCAGCAGCTTGCCGGGGGCGTACGTCAATGAGCAGTTCTTC. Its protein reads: CASSLPGAYVNEQFF.